This entry describes one TCR beta chain. The sample is drawn from a study of spatial heterogeneity in lung cancer. Time point reported: sample taken at primary tumor resection. This CDR3 comprises 12 residues. Germline V gene sequence: CDR1 LGHNT, CDR2 FRNRAP. Deletions cut 2 bases from V and 5 bases from J, with 6 bases between. Each CDR3 protein gets one entry after TCRdb re-called the 5' RACE reads with MiXCR. This table holds just over 75,000 distinct CDR3 sequences, 7.5% to 9.5% found once. The J gene is TRBJ1-1, the V gene TRBV12-5, with D unresolved. This receptor was obtained from a male donor with early-stage non-small cell lung cancer. The source was PBMCs, collected at surgery. The CDR3 region has the DNA TGTGCTAGTGGTTTGATGGGGACTGAAGCTTTCTTT. Its translation: CASGLMGTEAFF.